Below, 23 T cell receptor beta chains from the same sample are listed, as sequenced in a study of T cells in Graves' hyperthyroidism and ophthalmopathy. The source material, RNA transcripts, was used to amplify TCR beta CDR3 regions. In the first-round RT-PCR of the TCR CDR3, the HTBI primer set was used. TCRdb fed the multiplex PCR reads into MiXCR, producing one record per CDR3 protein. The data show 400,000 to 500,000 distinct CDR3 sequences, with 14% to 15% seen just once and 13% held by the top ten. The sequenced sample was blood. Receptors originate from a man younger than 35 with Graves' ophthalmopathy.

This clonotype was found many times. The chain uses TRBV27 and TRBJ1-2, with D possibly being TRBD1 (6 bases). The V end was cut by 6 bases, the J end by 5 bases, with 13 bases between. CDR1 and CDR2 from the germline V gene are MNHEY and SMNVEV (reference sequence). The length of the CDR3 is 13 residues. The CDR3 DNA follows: TGTGCCAGCAGCCCTACAGGGAGGTATGGCTACACCTTC. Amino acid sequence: CASSPTGRYGYTF.

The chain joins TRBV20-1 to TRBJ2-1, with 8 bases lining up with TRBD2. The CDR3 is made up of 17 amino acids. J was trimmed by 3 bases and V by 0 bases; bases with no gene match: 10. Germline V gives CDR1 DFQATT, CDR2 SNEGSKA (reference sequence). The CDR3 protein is CSARDPGLAGLYNEQFF. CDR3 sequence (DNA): TGCAGTGCTAGAGATCCTGGGCTAGCGGGTCTCTACAATGAGCAGTTCTTC.

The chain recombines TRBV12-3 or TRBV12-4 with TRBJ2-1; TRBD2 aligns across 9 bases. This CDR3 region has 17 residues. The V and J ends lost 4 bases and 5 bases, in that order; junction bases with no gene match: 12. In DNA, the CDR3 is TGTGCCAGCAGTTACCTCCTAACTAGCGGGCCCCACAATGAGCAGTTCTTC. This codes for CASSYLLTSGPHNEQFF.

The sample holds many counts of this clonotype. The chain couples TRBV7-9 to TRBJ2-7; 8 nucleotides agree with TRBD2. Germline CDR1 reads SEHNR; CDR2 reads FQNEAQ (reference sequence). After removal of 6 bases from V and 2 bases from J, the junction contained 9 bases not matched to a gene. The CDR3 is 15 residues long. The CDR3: CASSDRLAKTYEQYF. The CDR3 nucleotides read TGTGCCAGCAGTGACAGACTAGCGAAAACCTACGAGCAGTACTTC.

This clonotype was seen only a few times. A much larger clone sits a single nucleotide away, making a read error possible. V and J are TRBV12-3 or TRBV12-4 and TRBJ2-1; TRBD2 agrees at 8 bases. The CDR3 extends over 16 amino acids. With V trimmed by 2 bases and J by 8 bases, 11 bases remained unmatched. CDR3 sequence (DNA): TGTGCCAGCAGTTTAAGGGAAGCGGGAGTGCTCGATGAGCAGTTCTTC. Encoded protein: CASSLREAGVLDEQFF.

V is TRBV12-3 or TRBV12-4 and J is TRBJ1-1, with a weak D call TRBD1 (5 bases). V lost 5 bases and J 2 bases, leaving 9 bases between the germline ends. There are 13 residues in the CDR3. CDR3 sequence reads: CASSMGDNTEAFF. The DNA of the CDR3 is TGTGCCAGCAGTATGGGGGACAACACTGAAGCTTTCTTT.

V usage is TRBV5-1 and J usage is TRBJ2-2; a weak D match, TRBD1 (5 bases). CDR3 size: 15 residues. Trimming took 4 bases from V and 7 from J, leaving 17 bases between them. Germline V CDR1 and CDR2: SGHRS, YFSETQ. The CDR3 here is CASSLQGMGGGELFF. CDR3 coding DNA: TGCGCCAGCAGCCTTCAGGGAATGGGCGGCGGGGAGCTGTTTTTT.

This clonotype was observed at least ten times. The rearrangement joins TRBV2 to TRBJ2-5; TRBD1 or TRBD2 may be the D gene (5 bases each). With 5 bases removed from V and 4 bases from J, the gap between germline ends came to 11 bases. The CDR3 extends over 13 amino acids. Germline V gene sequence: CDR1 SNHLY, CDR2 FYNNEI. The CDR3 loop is CASSLRGLETQYF. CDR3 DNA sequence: TGTGCCAGCAGTCTCCGGGGCCTAGAGACCCAGTACTTC.

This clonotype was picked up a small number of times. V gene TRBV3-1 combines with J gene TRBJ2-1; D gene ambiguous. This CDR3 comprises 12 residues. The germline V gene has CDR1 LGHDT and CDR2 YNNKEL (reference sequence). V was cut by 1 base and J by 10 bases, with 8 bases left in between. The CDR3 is CASSQGPREQFF. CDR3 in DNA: TGTGCCAGCAGCCAAGGGCCCCGGGAGCAGTTCTTC.

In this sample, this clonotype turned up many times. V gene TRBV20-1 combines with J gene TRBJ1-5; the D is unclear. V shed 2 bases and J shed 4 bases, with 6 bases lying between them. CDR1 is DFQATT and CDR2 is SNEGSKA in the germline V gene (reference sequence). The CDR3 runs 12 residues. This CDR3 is CSARPVNQPQHF. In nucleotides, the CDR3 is TGCAGTGCTAGACCAGTTAATCAGCCCCAGCATTTT.

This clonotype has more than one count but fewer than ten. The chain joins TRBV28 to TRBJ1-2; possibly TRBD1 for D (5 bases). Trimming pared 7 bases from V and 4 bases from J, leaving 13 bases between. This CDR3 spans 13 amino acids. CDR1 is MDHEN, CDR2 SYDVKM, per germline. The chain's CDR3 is CASKGTSFYGYTF. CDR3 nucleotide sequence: TGTGCCAGCAAGGGGACCTCTTTCTATGGCTACACCTTC.

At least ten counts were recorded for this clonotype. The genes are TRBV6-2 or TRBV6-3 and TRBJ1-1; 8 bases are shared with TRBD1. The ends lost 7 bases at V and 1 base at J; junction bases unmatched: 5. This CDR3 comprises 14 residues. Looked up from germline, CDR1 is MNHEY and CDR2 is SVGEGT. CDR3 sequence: CASTGQGPNTEAFF. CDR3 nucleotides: TGTGCCAGCACCGGACAGGGACCGAACACTGAAGCTTTCTTT.

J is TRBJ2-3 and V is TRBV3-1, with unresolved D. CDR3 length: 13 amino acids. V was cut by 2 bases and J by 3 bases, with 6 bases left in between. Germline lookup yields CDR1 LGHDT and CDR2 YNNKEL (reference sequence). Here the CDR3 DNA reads TGTGCCAGCAGCCAAAAGGGAACAGATACGCAGTATTTT. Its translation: CASSQKGTDTQYF.

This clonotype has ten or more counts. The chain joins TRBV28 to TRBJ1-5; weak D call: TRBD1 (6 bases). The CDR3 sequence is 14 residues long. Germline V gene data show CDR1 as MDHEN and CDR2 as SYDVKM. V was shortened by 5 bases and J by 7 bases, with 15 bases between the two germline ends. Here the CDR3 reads CASSTQQGDQPQHF. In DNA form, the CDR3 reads TGTGCCAGCAGTACACAACAGGGAGACCAGCCCCAGCATTTT.

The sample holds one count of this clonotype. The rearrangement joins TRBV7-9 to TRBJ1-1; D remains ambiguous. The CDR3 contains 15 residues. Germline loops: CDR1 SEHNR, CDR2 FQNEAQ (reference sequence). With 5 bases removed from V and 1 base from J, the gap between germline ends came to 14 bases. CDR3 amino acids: CASSLDTAGNTEAFF. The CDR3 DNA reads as TGTGCCAGCAGCCTAGACACCGCCGGGAACACTGAAGCTTTCTTT.

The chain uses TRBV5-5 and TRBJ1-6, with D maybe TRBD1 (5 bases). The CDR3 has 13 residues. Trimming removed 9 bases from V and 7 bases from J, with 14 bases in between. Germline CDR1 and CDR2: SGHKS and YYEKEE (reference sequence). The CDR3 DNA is TGTGCCAATGCCGGGACTGTCAATTCACCCCTCCACTTT. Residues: CANAGTVNSPLHF.

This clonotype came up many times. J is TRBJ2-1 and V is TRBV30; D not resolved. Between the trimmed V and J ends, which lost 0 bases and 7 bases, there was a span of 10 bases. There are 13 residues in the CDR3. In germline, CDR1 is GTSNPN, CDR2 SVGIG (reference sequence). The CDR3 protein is CAWSVGSKNEQFF. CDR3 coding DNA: TGTGCCTGGAGTGTGGGGTCCAAGAATGAGCAGTTCTTC.

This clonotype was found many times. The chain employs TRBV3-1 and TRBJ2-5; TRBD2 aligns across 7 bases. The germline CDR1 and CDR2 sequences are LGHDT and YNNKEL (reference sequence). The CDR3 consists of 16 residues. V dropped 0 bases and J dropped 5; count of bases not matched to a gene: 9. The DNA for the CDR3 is TGTGCCAGCAGCCAAGACGCCGGGACTAAAGGCGAGACCCAGTACTTC. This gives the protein CASSQDAGTKGETQYF.

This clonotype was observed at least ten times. Written as DNA, the CDR3 is TGTGCCACCGCGAGAGGACGGTTACGCACAGATACGCAGTATTTT. Translated, it gives CATARGRLRTDTQYF. The rearrangement joins TRBV24-1 to TRBJ2-3; D unresolved. This CDR3 has 15 amino acids. Germline CDR1 and CDR2: KGHDR and SFDVKD. Trimming pared 9 bases from V and 1 base from J, leaving 16 bases between.

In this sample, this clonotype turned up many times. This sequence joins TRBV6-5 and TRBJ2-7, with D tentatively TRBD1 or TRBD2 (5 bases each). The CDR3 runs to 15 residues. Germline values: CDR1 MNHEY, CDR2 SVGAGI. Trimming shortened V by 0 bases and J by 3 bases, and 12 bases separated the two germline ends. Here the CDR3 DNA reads TGTGCCAGCAGTTACTCGAGGGTCAGGGACTACGAGCAGTACTTC. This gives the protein CASSYSRVRDYEQYF.

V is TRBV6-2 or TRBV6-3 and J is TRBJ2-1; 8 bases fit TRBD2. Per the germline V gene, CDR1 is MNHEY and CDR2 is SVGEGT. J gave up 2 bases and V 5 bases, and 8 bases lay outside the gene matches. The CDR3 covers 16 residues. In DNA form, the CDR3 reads TGTGCCAGCAGTCCCAGGGCGGGAGGTCCCTACAATGAGCAGTTCTTC. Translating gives CASSPRAGGPYNEQFF.

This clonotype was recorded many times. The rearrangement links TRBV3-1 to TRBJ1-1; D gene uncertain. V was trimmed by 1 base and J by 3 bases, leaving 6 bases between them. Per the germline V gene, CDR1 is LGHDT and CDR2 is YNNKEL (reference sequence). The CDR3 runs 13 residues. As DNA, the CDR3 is TGTGCCAGCAGCCAAGTCAGAGACACTGAAGCTTTCTTT. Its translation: CASSQVRDTEAFF.

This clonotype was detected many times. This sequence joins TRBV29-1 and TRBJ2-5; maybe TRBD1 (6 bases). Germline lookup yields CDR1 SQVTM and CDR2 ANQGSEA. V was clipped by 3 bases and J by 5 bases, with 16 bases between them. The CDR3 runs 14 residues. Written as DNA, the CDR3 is TGCAGCGTTGAGTCAGGGGAAGAGGAGGAGACCCAGTACTTC. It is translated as CSVESGEEEETQYF.